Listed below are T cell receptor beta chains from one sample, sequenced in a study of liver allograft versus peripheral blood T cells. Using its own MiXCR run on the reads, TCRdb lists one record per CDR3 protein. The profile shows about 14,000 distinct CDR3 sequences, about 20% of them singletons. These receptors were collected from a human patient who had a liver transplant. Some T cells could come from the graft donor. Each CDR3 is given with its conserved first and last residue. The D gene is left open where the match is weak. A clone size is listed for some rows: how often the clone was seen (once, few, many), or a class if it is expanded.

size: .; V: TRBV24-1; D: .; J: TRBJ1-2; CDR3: CATSDYNYGYTF; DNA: TGTGCCACCAGTGATTATAACTATGGCTACACCTTC
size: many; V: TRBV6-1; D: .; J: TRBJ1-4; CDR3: CASSEAEGGVGEKLFF; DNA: TGTGCCAGCAGTGAAGCGGAGGGCGGAGTGGGTGAAAAACTGTTTTTT
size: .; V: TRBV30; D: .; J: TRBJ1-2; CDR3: CAWSVEAFDGYTF; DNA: TGTGCCTGGAGTGTAGAAGCTTTCGATGGCTACACCTTC
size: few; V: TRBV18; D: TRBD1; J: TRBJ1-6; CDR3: CASSEALGQQSPLHF; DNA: TGTGCCAGCTCAGAGGCTCTGGGACAGCAGTCACCCCTCCACTTT
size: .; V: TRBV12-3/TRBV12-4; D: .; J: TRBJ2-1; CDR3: CASGEDEQFF; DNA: TGTGCCAGCGGGGAGGATGAGCAGTTCTTC
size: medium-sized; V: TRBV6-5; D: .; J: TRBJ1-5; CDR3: CASSSFVGGLLNQPQHF; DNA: TGTGCCAGCAGTTCATTTGTGGGGGGTCTACTTAATCAGCCCCAGCATTTT
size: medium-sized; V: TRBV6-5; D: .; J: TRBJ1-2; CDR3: CASSYGPEASGYTF; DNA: TGTGCCAGCAGTTATGGGCCGGAGGCCAGTGGCTACACCTTC
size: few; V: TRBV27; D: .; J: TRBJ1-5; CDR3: CASSPGGLMAQHF; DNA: TGTGCCAGCAGTCCGGGTGGTTTGATGGCCCAGCATTTT
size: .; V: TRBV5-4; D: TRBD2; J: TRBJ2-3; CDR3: CASSSRLAGGDTQYF; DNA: TGTGCCAGCAGCTCCCGACTAGCGGGAGGAGATACGCAGTATTTT
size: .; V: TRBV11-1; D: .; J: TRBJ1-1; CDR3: CASSSGRMNTEAFF; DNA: TGTGCCAGCAGCTCTGGACGGATGAACACTGAAGCTTTCTTT
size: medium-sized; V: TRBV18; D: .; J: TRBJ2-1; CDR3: CASSPTHSSYNEQFF; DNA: TGTGCCAGCTCACCGACTCACAGCTCCTACAATGAGCAGTTCTTC
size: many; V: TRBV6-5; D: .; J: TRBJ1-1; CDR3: CASSYRGGRDEAFF; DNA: TGTGCCAGCAGTTACAGGGGGGGGCGGGATGAAGCTTTCTTT
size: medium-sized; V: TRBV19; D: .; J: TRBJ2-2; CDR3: CAARGGAFTGELFF; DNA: TGTGCCGCAAGGGGGGGGGCCTTTACCGGGGAGCTGTTTTTT
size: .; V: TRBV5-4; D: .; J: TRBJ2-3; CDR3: CASSLGGGTDTQYF; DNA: TGTGCCAGCAGTTTAGGCGGGGGCACAGATACGCAGTATTTT
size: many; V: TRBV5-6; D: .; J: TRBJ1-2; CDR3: CASSLVGNNYGYTF; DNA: TGTGCCAGCAGCTTGGTCGGGAATAACTATGGCTACACCTTC
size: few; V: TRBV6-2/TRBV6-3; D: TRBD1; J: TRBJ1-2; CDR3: CASGTGEVVGYTF; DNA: TGTGCCAGCGGGACAGGGGAGGTCGTTGGCTACACCTTC
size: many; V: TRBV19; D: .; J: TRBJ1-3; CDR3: CASKPDRSGNTIYF; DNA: TGTGCCAGTAAGCCGGACAGATCTGGAAACACCATATATTTT
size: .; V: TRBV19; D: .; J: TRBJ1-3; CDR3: CASSIGSQRGRNTIYF; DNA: TGTGCCAGTAGTATAGGCTCTCAAAGGGGAAGAAACACCATATATTTT
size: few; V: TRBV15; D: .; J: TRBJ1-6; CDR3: CATSQGSYNSPLHF; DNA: TGTGCCACCAGCCAGGGGTCCTATAATTCACCCCTCCACTTT
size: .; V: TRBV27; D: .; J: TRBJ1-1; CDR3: CASTSGTQNTEAFF; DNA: TGTGCCAGTACATCCGGGACACAGAACACTGAAGCTTTCTTT
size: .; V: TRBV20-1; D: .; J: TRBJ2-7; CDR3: CSASPSTDVEQYF; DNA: TGCAGTGCTAGTCCTTCGACAGACGTCGAGCAGTACTTC
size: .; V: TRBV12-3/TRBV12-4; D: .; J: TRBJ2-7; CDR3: CASSFGGSYEQYF; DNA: TGTGCCAGCAGTTTTGGCGGATCCTACGAGCAGTACTTC
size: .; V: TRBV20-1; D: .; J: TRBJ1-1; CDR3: CSAPSRGNTEAFF; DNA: TGCAGTGCTCCAAGCAGGGGGAACACTGAAGCTTTCTTT
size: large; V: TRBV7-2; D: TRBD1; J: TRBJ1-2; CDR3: CASSLATGGIYGYTF; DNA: TGTGCCAGCAGCTTAGCCACAGGGGGCATCTATGGCTACACCTTC
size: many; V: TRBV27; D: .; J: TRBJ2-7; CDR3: CASSQSGRYEQYF; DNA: TGTGCCAGCAGCCAATCAGGGAGATACGAGCAGTACTTC
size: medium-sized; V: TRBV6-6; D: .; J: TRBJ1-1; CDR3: CASSKQGGGYTEAFF; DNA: TGTGCCAGCAGTAAACAGGGAGGAGGGTACACTGAAGCTTTCTTT
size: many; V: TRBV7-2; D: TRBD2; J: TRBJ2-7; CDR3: CASSSEAGGSYEQYF; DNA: TGTGCCAGCAGCTCGGAAGCGGGGGGCTCCTACGAGCAGTACTTC
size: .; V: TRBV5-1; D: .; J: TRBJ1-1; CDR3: CASSWSTDMNTEAFF; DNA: TGCGCCAGCAGCTGGTCGACAGATATGAACACTGAAGCTTTCTTT
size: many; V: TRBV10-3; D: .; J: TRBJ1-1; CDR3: CAISISQNTEAFF; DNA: TGTGCCATCAGTATATCACAGAACACTGAAGCTTTCTTT
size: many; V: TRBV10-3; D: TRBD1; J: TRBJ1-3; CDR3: CAISPGTGSNTIYF; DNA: TGTGCCATCAGTCCCGGGACAGGGTCCAACACCATATATTTT
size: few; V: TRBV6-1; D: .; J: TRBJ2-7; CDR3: CASSETTVYEQYF; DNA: TGTGCCAGCAGTGAAACGACAGTTTACGAGCAGTACTTC
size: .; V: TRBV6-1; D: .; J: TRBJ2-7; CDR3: CATIQGLGNSYEQYF; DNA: TGTGCCACCATACAGGGACTCGGGAACTCCTACGAGCAGTACTTC
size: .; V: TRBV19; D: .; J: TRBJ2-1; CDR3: CASSEGPSSYNEQFF; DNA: TGTGCCAGTAGTGAGGGACCGAGCTCCTACAATGAGCAGTTCTTC
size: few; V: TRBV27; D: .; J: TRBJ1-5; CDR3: CASSLRTGPGGPQHF; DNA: TGTGCCAGCAGTCTAAGGACGGGCCCCGGTGGGCCCCAGCATTTT
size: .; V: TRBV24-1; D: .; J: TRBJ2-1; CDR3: CATSDLRNEQFF; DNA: TGTGCCACCAGTGATTTGCGGAATGAGCAGTTCTTC
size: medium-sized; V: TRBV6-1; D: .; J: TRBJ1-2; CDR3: CASSDQDYGYTF; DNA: TGTGCCAGCAGTGACCAGGACTATGGCTACACCTTC
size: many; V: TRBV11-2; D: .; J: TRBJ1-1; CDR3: CASSLVIRSEGEAFF; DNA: TGTGCCAGCAGCTTAGTAATCAGGTCAGAGGGTGAAGCTTTCTTT
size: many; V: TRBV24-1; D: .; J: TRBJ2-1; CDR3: CATSDPVTNEQFF; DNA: TGTGCCACCAGTGACCCAGTTACTAATGAGCAGTTCTTC
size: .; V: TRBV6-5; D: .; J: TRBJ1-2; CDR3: CASTPTILGPGGYTF; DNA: TGTGCCAGCACCCCGACTATTCTTGGCCCTGGGGGCTACACCTTC
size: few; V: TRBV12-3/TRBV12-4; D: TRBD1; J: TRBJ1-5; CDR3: CASRPPGTGDQPQHF; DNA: TGTGCCAGCAGGCCACCTGGGACAGGGGATCAGCCCCAGCATTTT
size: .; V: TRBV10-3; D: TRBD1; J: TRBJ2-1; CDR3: CAISDDREGEQFF; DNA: TGTGCCATCAGTGATGACAGGGAAGGTGAGCAGTTCTTC
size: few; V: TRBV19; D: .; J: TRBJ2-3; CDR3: CASSRLGVEDTQYF; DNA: TGTGCCAGTAGTAGGTTAGGGGTGGAAGATACGCAGTATTTT
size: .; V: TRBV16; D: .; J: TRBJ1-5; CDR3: CASTPGLDSNQPQHF; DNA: TGTGCCAGCACTCCGGGGCTTGATAGCAATCAGCCCCAGCATTTT
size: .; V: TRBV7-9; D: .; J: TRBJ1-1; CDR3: CASSLTGGGNTEAFF; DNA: TGTGCCAGCAGCTTAACGGGGGGCGGGAACACTGAAGCTTTCTTT
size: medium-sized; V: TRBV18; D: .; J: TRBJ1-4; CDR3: CASSTNGWGNEKLFF; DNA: TGTGCCAGCTCGACAAACGGTTGGGGGAATGAAAAACTGTTTTTT
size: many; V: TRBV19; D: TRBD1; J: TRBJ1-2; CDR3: CASSRGTVGYTF; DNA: TGTGCCAGTAGTAGGGGGACAGTGGGCTACACCTTC
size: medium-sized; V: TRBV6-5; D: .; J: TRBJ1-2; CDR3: CASTSLGEANYGYTF; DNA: TGTGCCAGCACCTCCCTCGGAGAGGCTAACTATGGCTACACCTTC
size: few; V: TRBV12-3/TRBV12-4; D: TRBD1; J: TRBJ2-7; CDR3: CASSLQGQGTHEQYF; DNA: TGTGCCAGCAGTTTACAGGGACAGGGGACCCACGAGCAGTACTTC
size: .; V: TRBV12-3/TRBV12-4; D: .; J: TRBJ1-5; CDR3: CASSDESEENQPQHF; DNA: TGTGCCAGCAGTGACGAGAGTGAAGAAAATCAGCCCCAGCATTTT
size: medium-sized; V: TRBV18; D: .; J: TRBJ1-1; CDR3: CASSGEGGNTEAFF; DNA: TGTGCCAGCTCAGGTGAGGGGGGGAACACTGAAGCTTTCTTT
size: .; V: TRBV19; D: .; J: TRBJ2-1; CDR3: CASSMRAGPSSYNEQFF; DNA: TGTGCCAGTAGTATGCGGGCGGGCCCGAGCTCCTACAATGAGCAGTTCTTC